This TCR beta chain emerged from a study of vaccination effects on CD4 cells after COVID-19. Across the study: As their vaccination, participants received two doses of either BNT162b2 or mRNA-1273.

Germline V gives CDR1 MNHNS, CDR2 SASEGT. This CDR3 region has 17 residues. V lost 4 bases to trimming and J lost 5 bases, with 18 bases between them. Having been cultured for about ten days, the cells underwent CD4+ T cell isolation. Repertoires were generated with immunoSEQ multiplex PCR, while TCRdb's copy carries only in-frame clones and drops some. The sample holds around 41,000 clones, about four fifths seen once. On this clone: As yet, its antigen is unknown.

The rearrangement uses TRBV6-1 and TRBJ1-6, with a weak D call TRBD1 (5 bases). Sequencing was performed on CD4+ T cells from PBMCs cultured without peptide, taken before COVID-19 vaccination. This sequence originates from a human donor who received a COVID-19 vaccine. The CDR3 coding sequence is TGTGCCAGCAGTGTTGGGGTCAGGGTAGGGGATAATTCACCCCTCCACTTT. Translating gives CASSVGVRVGDNSPLHF.